Below are 8 T cell receptor beta chains sequenced from a single sample in a study of T cells in Graves' hyperthyroidism and ophthalmopathy. What was amplified from RNA transcripts were TCR beta CDR3 regions. When the TCR CDR3 underwent first-round RT-PCR, the HTBI primer set was used. TCRdb reanalysed the multiplex PCR reads using MiXCR and keeps one entry per CDR3 protein. Here the sample spans about 580,000 distinct CDR3 sequences, around 42% being singletons. The specimen was peripheral blood or thyroid tissue (not recorded which). These receptors were taken from a woman aged 18-35 years with Graves' hyperthyroidism.

Many counts were recorded for this clonotype. This sequence joins TRBV29-1 and TRBJ1-3, with TRBD1 identical over 7 bases. The V segment lost 5 bases and the J segment 0 bases; nucleotides outside the gene matches: 4. The CDR3 sequence is 14 residues long. Germline CDR1 is SQVTM and CDR2 is ANQGSEA. The chain's CDR3 is CSVRDRRSGNTIYF. DNA of the CDR3: TGCAGCGTTCGGGACAGACGCTCTGGAAACACCATATATTTT.

Comments on this clonotype: This may come from a read error, since a much larger clone is one base off. CDR3 sequence reads: CASSYNQPGAEAQYF. CDR3 sequence (DNA): TGTGCCAGCAGTTACAATCAACCGGGGGCTGAGGCCCAGTACTTC. The chain uses TRBV2 and TRBJ2-5; D tentatively fits TRBD1 or TRBD2 (6 bases each). This CDR3 is built from 15 residues. The V end was cut by 5 bases, the J end by 9 bases, with 22 bases between. Germline V CDR1 and CDR2: SNHLY, FYNNEI.

The chain couples TRBV7-6 to TRBJ2-7; 7 nucleotides line up with TRBD2. CDR3 length equals 16 residues. The germline V gene encodes CDR1 SGHVS and CDR2 FNYEAQ. V lost 0 bases, J lost 5 bases, and 10 bases stayed unmatched. The CDR3 nucleotides read TGTGCCAGCAGCTTAGCTGAAGGCGGGAGCGTACACGAGCAGTACTTC. Encoded protein: CASSLAEGGSVHEQYF. The full variable domain, in which reference TRBV7-6 and TRBJ2-7 provide the parts outside the CDR3, is GAGVSQSPRYKVTKRGQDVALRCDPISGHVSLYWYRQALGQGPEFLTYFNYEAQQDKSGLPNDRFSAERPEGSISTLTIQRTEQRDSAMYRCASSLAEGGSVHEQYFGPGTRLTVT.

The sample holds many counts of this clonotype. The genes are TRBV20-1 and TRBJ2-1; no firm D call. V lost 0 bases to trimming and J lost 7 bases, with 10 bases between them. Per germline, CDR1 DFQATT and CDR2 SNEGSKA (reference sequence). The CDR3 length is 13 residues. The CDR3 sequence is CSAREQLGNEQFF. Written as DNA, the CDR3 is TGCAGTGCTAGAGAGCAGTTGGGGAATGAGCAGTTCTTC.

The table lists this clonotype with a count of one. The CDR3 region is CAITGETGGYTF. The CDR3, as DNA: TGTGCCATCACTGGGGAGACGGGAGGCTACACCTTC. This chain links TRBV10-3 with TRBJ1-2; D not resolved. CDR1 is ENHRY and CDR2 is SYGVKD in the germline V gene. This CDR3 spans 12 amino acids. V was clipped by 7 bases and J by 8 bases, with 14 bases between them.

The sample holds a few counts of this clonotype. This may be a read error: a much more frequent sequence differs by one nucleotide. The chain combines TRBV20-1 with TRBJ2-5, with 7 bases identical to TRBD2. In germline, CDR1 is DFQATT, CDR2 SNEGSKA (reference sequence). The junction had 5 bases not matched to a gene; V was cut back by 5 bases and J by 5 bases. This CDR3 has 12 residues. The CDR3 protein is CSASLGGETQYF. The CDR3 nucleotides read TGCAGTGCTTCGTTGGGGGGGGAGACCCAGTACTTC.

This chain joins TRBV2 and TRBJ1-2, with a weak D call TRBD1 (5 bases). Germline CDR1 reads SNHLY; CDR2 reads FYNNEI. The CDR3 consists of 13 residues. V gave up 4 bases and J gave up 9 bases, with 15 bases separating them. CDR3 nucleotides: TGTGCCAGCAGTGGGGGCACAGAAAGAAGCTACACCTTC. Protein product: CASSGGTERSYTF.

The rearrangement uses TRBV6-6 and TRBJ1-3, with 10 bases lining up with TRBD1. The germline V gene has CDR1 MNHNY and CDR2 SVGAGI (reference sequence). CDR3 length: 15 amino acids. Germline trimming cut 6 bases from V and 2 bases from J; bases unmatched to any gene: 4. The CDR3 region is CASRGDRGTGNTIYF. The CDR3 nucleotides are TGTGCCAGCAGGGGGGACAGGGGAACTGGAAACACCATATATTTT.